This T cell receptor beta chain stems from a study of T-cell memory formation after mild COVID-19. Using constant-segment primers, 5'RACE produced TCR alpha and TCR beta cDNA libraries carrying sample barcodes and UMIs. Each CDR3 protein is one row after TCRdb ran MiXCR on the 5' RACE reads. The top ten hold approximately 13% of the sample, which has 350,000 or so distinct CDR3 sequences, about 21% seen once. This clonotype occurred once. Its antigen is undetermined. General study results and limits: CD4+ bias marked clones expanding day 15 to 37, unlike balanced contracting clones. Contracting CD4+ clones were located mainly in CM and EM, and CD8+ clones in EMRA.

This clonotype was sampled from an adult woman who had mild COVID-19 (a few samples of this study predate the infection). Cell type and time point are not known. Sequencing was done on a sample of PBMCs or a T cell subset sorted from them (not recorded which).

CDR3 in DNA: TGTGCCAGCAGTGAATCCGGACAGGCGGCTGGGGCCAACGTCCTGACTTTC. The encoded protein is CASSESGQAAGANVLTF. The chain joins TRBV2 to TRBJ2-6, with 7 bases aligning to TRBD1. V shed 2 bases and J 2 bases; nucleotides not matched to a gene: 6. This CDR3 has 17 amino acids. The V gene's germline CDR1 is SNHLY and CDR2 FYNNEI.